The sequence of this T cell receptor beta chain was determined in a study of stem cell transplantation in POMP-related autoinflammatory disease. Overall study: Impaired MHC class I-dependent CD8+ differentiation was hypothesized from defective thymoproteasomes.

Sequenced by immunoSEQ multiplex PCR; TCRdb stores in-frame clones only, minus some. Among about 26,000 clones listed, about 81% were seen once. Study-level points and caveats: In PRAID patients, the number of distinct TRB V-J gene pairings was restricted. In patients with PRAID, every analyzed T-cell subset tended to show lower diversity and higher clonality.

This clone was seen a single time. Its antigen is unknown. PRAID featured prominent immunodeficiency. The TCR comes from a human donor with POMP-related autoinflammation and immune dysregulation (PRAID). The sample here was CD4+ T cells from PBMCs, taken before stem cell transplantation.

The CDR3 DNA sequence: TGTGCCAGCACAGTTGGCCCGACTCTCAGAGGCGGGGAGCTGTTTTTT. Translation: CASTVGPTLRGGELFF. The genes are TRBV11-2 and TRBJ2-2; no reliable D call. V gave up 7 bases and J gave up 7 bases, with 22 bases separating them. CDR1 SGHAT and CDR2 FQNNGV come from the germline V gene. The CDR3 is 16 residues long.